This T cell receptor (beta chain) came from a study of blood T cell repertoires in COVID-19. Overall study context: Acute and convalescent COVID-19 samples came from the United States, Italy and Spain. T cells, B-cell-depleted T cells, or PBMCs supplied cDNA or gDNA.

Profiled with immunoSEQ multiplex PCR; TCRdb holds only in-frame clones, not every one. There are roughly 200,000 clones in the sample; less than 80% occur only once, and roughly 14% lies in the top ten. Germline CDR1 is MNHEY and CDR2 is SMNVEV (reference sequence). The CDR3 has 13 residues. Trimming took off 2 bases at V and 7 bases at J, with 11 bases between the two ends. The sample was peripheral blood. This receptor was identified in a man aged 45 to 65 who had recovered from COVID-19. The chain is built from TRBV27 and TRBJ1-1, with a tentative D call TRBD1 (5 bases). CDR3 residues: CASSLGPGGEAFF. CDR3 coding DNA: TGTGCCAGCAGTTTAGGCCCCGGGGGTGAAGCTTTCTTT.